Included here is one T cell receptor (beta chain) sequence, with context. The CDR3 is 14 amino acids. V was trimmed by 0 bases and J by 5 bases, leaving 9 bases between them. CDR1 and CDR2 from the germline V gene are SGHRS and YFSETQ. The sample originates from a study of CD8 T cells in ankylosing spondylitis. MiXCR was run by TCRdb on the 5' RACE reads, yielding one entry per CDR3 protein. In the table there are a few hundred thousand distinct CDR3 sequences, more than 15% of which are singletons. Specimen: blood, either unsorted or a sorted T cell fraction (not recorded which). The sequence came from a male donor with ankylosing spondylitis or in good health (not recorded which). The chain carries TRBV5-1 and TRBJ2-1; D is uncertain. CDR3 sequence (DNA): TGCGCCAGCAGCTTGGTTACAGTAAACAATGAGCAGTTCTTC. This translates into CASSLVTVNNEQFF. The full variable domain, completed using reference TRBV5-1 and TRBJ2-1, is KAGVTQTPRYLIKTRGQQVTLSCSPISGHRSVSWYQQTPGQGLQFLFEYFSETQRNKGNFPGRFSGRQFSNSRSEMNVSTLELGDSALYLCASSLVTVNNEQFFGPGTRLTVL.